The T cell receptor (beta chain) under discussion was sequenced for a study of T cells after yellow fever vaccination. Germline CDR1 and CDR2: SGHKS and YYEKEE (reference sequence). With 0 bases clipped from V and 3 bases from J, the junction kept 2 bases outside the gene matches. CDR3 length: 15 residues. The 5'RACE template-switching step produced TCR cDNA and added a universal primer site and UMIs. TCRdb ran MiXCR on the 5' RACE reads and lists one entry per CDR3 protein. Here the sample spans more than 15,000 distinct CDR3 sequences, about 4% being singletons. By its share, this clonotype is medium-sized.

The sequence was obtained from a man under 40 who received the YFV17D yellow fever vaccine. The rearrangement joins TRBV5-5 to TRBJ2-3; TRBD1 matches 9 bases. This sample comprised PBMCs, either bulk or a sorted T-cell subset (CD4+, CD8+, memory, or dextramer-sorted; not recorded which), obtained 15 days after the yellow fever booster vaccination. The CDR3 here is CASSLVQGATDTQYF. DNA of the CDR3: TGTGCCAGCAGCTTGGTACAGGGGGCAACAGATACGCAGTATTTT.